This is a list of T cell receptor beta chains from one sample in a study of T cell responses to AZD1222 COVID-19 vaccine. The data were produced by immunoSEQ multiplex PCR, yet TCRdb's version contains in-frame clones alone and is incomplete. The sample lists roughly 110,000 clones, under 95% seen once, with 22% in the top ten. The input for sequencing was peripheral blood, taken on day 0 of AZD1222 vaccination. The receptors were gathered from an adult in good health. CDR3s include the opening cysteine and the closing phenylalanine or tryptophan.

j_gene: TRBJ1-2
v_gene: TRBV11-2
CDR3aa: CASSLGGGKVYGYTF

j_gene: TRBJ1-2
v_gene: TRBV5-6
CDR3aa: CASSLGGLRVDYGYTF

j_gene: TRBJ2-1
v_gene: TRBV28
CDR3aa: CASSAGIGGNLYEQFF

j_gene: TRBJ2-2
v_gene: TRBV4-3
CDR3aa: CASSQDRVRNTGELFF

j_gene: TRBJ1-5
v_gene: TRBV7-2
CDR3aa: CASSSGLVNQPQHF

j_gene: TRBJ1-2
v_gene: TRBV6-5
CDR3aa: CASSYTGRRANYGYTF

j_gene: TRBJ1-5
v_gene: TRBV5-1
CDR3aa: CASRLTGVNNQPQHF

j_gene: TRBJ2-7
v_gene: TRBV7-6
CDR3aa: CASSPGESGAESEQYF

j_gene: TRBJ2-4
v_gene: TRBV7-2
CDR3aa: CASSPLSDIQVQYF

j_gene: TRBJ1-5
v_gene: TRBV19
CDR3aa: CASSAGSTGSNQPQHF

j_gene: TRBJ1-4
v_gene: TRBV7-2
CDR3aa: CASSLARVVGEKLFF

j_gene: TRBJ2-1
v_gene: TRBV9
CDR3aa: CASSVDLAGGYNEQFF